The clone carrying this T cell receptor (beta chain) was detected a few times. What it binds is unknown. CDR3 length: 15 amino acids. Trimming removed 0 bases at V and 6 bases at J, with 17 bases between. The germline gives CDR1 DFQATT, CDR2 SNEGSKA (reference sequence). This sample is part of a study of CD8 T cells in ankylosing spondylitis. Findings and caveats of the study: Reported data indicate significant enrichment of disease-linked clones within matched ankylosing spondylitis synovial fluid. Reactive arthritis synovial fluid and blood previously showed some of these motif variants. Seemingly distinctive of ankylosing spondylitis blood was a TCR beta motif formed by eight highly homologous variants.

Libraries for TCR beta were made by quantitative 5'-RACE with molecular barcodes. TCRdb re-called the 5' RACE reads through MiXCR, storing one row per CDR3 protein. The sample carries hundreds of thousands of distinct CDR3 sequences, about 12% recorded once. This chain uses TRBV20-1 with TRBJ1-2, with D possibly matching TRBD1 (5 bases). This receptor was taken from a male donor with ankylosing spondylitis. Material: blood, either unsorted or a sorted T cell fraction (not recorded which). CDR3: CSAREARKGMNGYTF. CDR3 in DNA: TGCAGTGCTAGAGAAGCTAGAAAGGGGATGAATGGCTACACCTTC.